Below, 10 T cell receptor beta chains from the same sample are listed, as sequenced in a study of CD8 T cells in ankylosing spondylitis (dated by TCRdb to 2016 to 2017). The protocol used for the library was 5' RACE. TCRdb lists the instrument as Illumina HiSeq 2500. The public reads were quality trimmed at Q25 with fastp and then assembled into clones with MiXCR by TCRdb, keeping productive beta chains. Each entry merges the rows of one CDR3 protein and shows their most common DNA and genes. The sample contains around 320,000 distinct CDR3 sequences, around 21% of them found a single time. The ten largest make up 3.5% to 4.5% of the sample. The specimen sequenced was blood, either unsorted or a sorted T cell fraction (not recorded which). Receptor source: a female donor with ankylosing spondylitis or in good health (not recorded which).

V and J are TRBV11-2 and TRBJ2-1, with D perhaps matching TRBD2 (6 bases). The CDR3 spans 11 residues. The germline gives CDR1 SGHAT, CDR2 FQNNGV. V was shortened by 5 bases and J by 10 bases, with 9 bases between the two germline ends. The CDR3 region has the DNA TGTGCCAGCAGCCGGGCGGGGGAGCAGTTCTTC. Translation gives CASSRAGEQFF.

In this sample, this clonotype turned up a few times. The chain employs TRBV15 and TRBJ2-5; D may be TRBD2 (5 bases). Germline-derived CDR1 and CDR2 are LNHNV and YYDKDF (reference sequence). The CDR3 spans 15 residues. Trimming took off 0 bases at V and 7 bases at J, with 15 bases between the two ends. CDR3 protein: CATSRDMGTAGTQYF. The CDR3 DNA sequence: TGTGCCACCAGCAGAGATATGGGAACGGCGGGGACCCAGTACTTC.

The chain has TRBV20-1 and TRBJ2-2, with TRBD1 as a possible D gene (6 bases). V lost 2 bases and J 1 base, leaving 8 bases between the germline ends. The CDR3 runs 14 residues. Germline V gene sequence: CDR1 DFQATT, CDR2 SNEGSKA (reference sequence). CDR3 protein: CSARIRGNTGELFF. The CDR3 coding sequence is TGCAGTGCTAGAATCAGGGGGAACACCGGGGAGCTGTTTTTT.

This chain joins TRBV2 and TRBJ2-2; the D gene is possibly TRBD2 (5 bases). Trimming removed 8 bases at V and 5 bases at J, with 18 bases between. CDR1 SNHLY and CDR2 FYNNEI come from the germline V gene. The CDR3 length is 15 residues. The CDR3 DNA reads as TGTGCCAGCGACTCTATTTTGAAGCGGACCGGGGAGCTGTTTTTT. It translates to CASDSILKRTGELFF.

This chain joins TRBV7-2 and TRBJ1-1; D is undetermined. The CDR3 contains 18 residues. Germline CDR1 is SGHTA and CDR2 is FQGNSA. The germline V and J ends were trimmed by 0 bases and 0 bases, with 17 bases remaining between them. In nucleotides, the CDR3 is TGTGCCAGCAGCTTAGCTATGACTGGAGCCCTTATGAACACTGAAGCTTTCTTT. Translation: CASSLAMTGALMNTEAFF. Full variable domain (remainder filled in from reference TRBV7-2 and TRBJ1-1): GAGVSQSPSNKVTEKGKDVELRCDPISGHTALYWYRQSLGQGLEFLIYFQGNSAPDKSGLPSDRFSAERTGGSVSTLTIQRTQQEDSAVYLCASSLAMTGALMNTEAFFGQGTRLTVV.

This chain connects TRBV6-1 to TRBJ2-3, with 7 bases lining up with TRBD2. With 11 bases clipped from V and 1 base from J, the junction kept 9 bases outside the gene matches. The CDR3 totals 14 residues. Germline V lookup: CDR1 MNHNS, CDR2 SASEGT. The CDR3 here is CASGREGRTDTQYF. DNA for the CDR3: TGTGCCTCAGGCAGGGAGGGACGCACAGATACGCAGTATTTT.

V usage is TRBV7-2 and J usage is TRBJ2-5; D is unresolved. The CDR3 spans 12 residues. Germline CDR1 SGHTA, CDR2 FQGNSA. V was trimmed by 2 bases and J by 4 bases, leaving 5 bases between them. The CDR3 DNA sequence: TGTGCCAGCAGCTTACACGTAGAGACCCAGTACTTC. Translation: CASSLHVETQYF.

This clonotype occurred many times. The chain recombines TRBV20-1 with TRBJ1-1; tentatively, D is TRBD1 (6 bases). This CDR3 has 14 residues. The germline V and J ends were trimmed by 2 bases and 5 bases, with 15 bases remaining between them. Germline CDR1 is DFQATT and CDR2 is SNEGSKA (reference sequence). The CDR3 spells CSARSFRGPTEAFF. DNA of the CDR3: TGCAGTGCTAGATCCTTTCGGGGGCCTACTGAAGCTTTCTTT.

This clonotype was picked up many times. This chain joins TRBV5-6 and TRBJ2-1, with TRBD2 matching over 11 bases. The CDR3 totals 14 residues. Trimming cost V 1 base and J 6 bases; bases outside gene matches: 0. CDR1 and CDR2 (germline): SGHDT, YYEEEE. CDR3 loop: CASSLTSGGNEQFF. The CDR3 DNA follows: TGTGCCAGCAGCTTGACTAGCGGGGGCAATGAGCAGTTCTTC.

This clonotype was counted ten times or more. CDR3 sequence (DNA): TGCAGCGTCGGGACAGGGAGGTACGAGGGCTACACCTTC. It encodes CSVGTGRYEGYTF. This chain links TRBV29-1 with TRBJ1-2, with 9 bases that match TRBD1. Germline CDR1 is SQVTM and CDR2 is ANQGSEA. Trimming at V came to 6 bases and at J to 8 bases, leaving 10 bases not matched to a gene. The CDR3 loop spans 13 amino acids.